These 11 T cell receptor beta chains were all obtained from the same sample, sequenced in a study of control samples from healthy donors and cancer patients. Generated by immunoSEQ multiplex PCR, the TCRdb table keeps only in-frame clones and is missing some. This repertoire shows about 160,000 clones, 96% found once; its top ten account for 0.85% to 1.3%. Specimen: blood. These receptors were taken from a woman aged 25 to 45 in good health.

The chain has TRBV7-2 and TRBJ2-3, with 7 bases identical to TRBD2. CDR3 size: 15 residues. The V and J ends lost 4 bases and 6 bases, in that order; junction bases with no gene match: 10. Germline assignment: CDR1 SGHTA and CDR2 FQGNSA. CDR3 DNA: TGTGCCAGCAGCTCCTCAGCGGGGATTTTTGATACGCAGTATTTT. This codes for CASSSSAGIFDTQYF.

The J gene is TRBJ1-3, the V gene TRBV7-9; 10 nucleotides match TRBD1. CDR3 length: 14 amino acids. Trimming removed 7 bases from V and 4 bases from J; junction bases left unmatched: 4. CDR1 and CDR2 (germline): SEHNR, FQNEAQ (reference sequence). The CDR3 DNA reads as TGTGCCAGCATTGACAGGGGGCCCGGAAACACCATATATTTT. This translates into CASIDRGPGNTIYF.

CDR3 nucleotides: TGTGCCAGCCATGACAGGGGCAGTCAGCCCCAGCATTTT. Its translation is CASHDRGSQPQHF. The genes are TRBV2 and TRBJ1-5; 8 bases line up with TRBD1. Germline CDR1 reads SNHLY; CDR2 reads FYNNEI. The V and J ends lost 8 bases and 6 bases, in that order; junction bases with no gene match: 6. This CDR3 spans 13 amino acids.

This chain uses TRBV19 with TRBJ2-2; D is ambiguous. The CDR3 spans 14 residues. The germline CDR1 and CDR2 sequences are LNHDA and SQIVND (reference sequence). Trimming stripped 5 bases from V and 1 base from J, with 8 bases between. Written as DNA, the CDR3 is TGTGCCAGTAGTCCCCCGGTGAACACCGGGGAGCTGTTTTTT. This encodes CASSPPVNTGELFF.

J is TRBJ1-2 and V is TRBV25-1; a possible D gene is TRBD1 (5 bases). The germline CDR1 and CDR2 sequences are MGHDK and SYGVNS. This CDR3 contains 16 residues. V gave up 1 base and J gave up 5 bases, with 17 bases separating them. CDR3 protein: CASSELVSLGGYGYTF. The CDR3 DNA reads as TGTGCCAGCAGTGAATTGGTTAGCTTGGGGGGGTATGGCTACACCTTC.

This chain joins TRBV20-1 and TRBJ1-5; no firm D call. Germline CDR1 is DFQATT and CDR2 is SNEGSKA (reference sequence). The CDR3 is made up of 13 amino acids. Trimming took off 3 bases at V and 5 bases at J, with 11 bases between the two ends. CDR3 sequence reads: CSASPGSDQPQHF. CDR3 bases: TGCAGTGCTAGTCCTGGCTCCGATCAGCCCCAGCATTTT.

The chain carries TRBV6-1 and TRBJ1-4; TRBD1 agrees at 8 bases. The CDR3 length is 15 residues. The V and J ends lost 2 bases and 5 bases, in that order; junction bases with no gene match: 4. Germline assignment: CDR1 MNHNS and CDR2 SASEGT. The CDR3 sequence: CASSEMTGANEKLFF. The CDR3 coding sequence is TGTGCCAGCAGTGAAATGACAGGGGCAAATGAAAAACTGTTTTTT.

The chain uses TRBV5-1 and TRBJ2-6; tentatively, D is TRBD2 (7 bases). CDR3 length: 16 amino acids. The germline V gene encodes CDR1 SGHRS and CDR2 YFSETQ. Trimming stripped 1 base from V and 3 bases from J, with 11 bases between. Written as DNA, the CDR3 is TGCGCCAGCAGCTTGTGGGGGGGCCGTGGGGCCAACGTCCTGACTTTC. As protein: CASSLWGGRGANVLTF.

V gene TRBV11-2 combines with J gene TRBJ2-7; D possibly corresponds to TRBD1 (5 bases). Germline CDR1 SGHAT, CDR2 FQNNGV. The CDR3 runs 14 residues. V was clipped by 2 bases and J by 2 bases, with 10 bases between them. CDR3 sequence: CASSLPTEAYEQYF. The DNA for the CDR3 is TGTGCCAGCAGCTTACCGACAGAAGCCTACGAGCAGTACTTC.

This chain joins TRBV6-6 and TRBJ1-1, with D possibly TRBD1 on 5 matching bases. The V end was cut by 6 bases, the J end by 6 bases, with 17 bases between. Germline V gene sequence: CDR1 MNHNY, CDR2 SVGAGI (reference sequence). The CDR3 is 14 amino acids. DNA for the CDR3: TGTGCCAGCAGGCTAGACAGCCAGAGAGCTGAAGCTTTCTTT. It codes for CASRLDSQRAEAFF.

The rearrangement joins TRBV15 to TRBJ2-2, with unresolved D. V lost 1 base, J lost 3 bases, and 6 bases lay in between. CDR3 size: 14 residues. Looked up from germline, CDR1 is LNHNV and CDR2 is YYDKDF (reference sequence). The CDR3 loop reads CATSRGADTGELFF. Here the CDR3 DNA reads TGTGCCACCAGCAGAGGTGCAGACACCGGGGAGCTGTTTTTT.